This is a list of T cell receptor beta chains from one sample in a study of cytomegalovirus exposure and HLA in healthy donors. The table came from immunoSEQ multiplex PCR; TCRdb's copy has only in-frame clones and leaves some out. The sample shows about 230,000 clones, approximately 85% of them seen only once. Material for sequencing was PBMCs. The receptors were gathered from a girl aged 2 to 9 in good health and CMV-seronegative. The CDR3 runs from the conserved cysteine through the conserved F or W. A D gene is named only where the DNA matches it firmly. A clone size is listed for some rows: how often the clone was seen (once, few, many), or a class if it is expanded.

V gene	J gene	clone size	D gene	CDR3 DNA	CDR3 protein
TRBV7-9	TRBJ2-7	-	TRBD2	TGTGCCAGCAGCGCCCCTAGCGGGGGGCAGTCCTACGAGCAGTACTTC	CASSAPSGGQSYEQYF
TRBV30	TRBJ1-5	-	TRBD1	TGTGCCTGGGGACAGGGGGTTTGGAGCAATCAGCCCCAGCATTTT	CAWGQGVWSNQPQHF
TRBV5-1	TRBJ2-5	-	-	TGCGCCAGCAGCTTAGACCTAGGGGCGGGGGAGACCCAGTACTTC	CASSLDLGAGETQYF
TRBV7-9	TRBJ2-5	-	-	TGTGCCAGCAGCTTAGTCAGGGAGACCCAGTACTTC	CASSLVRETQYF
TRBV7-9	TRBJ2-7	-	TRBD1	TGTGCCAGCAGCCCCGGAGGGACAGGGGGTGAGCAGTACTTC	CASSPGGTGGEQYF
TRBV19	TRBJ2-3	-	TRBD1	TGTGCCAGTAGTCCCGGACAGGTTCCCACAGATACGCAGTATTTT	CASSPGQVPTDTQYF
TRBV5-1	TRBJ1-1	-	-	TGCGCCAGCAGCTTTTCAGGGAGGGAGACTGAAGCTTTCTTT	CASSFSGRETEAFF
TRBV10-1	TRBJ2-7	-	TRBD2	TGCGCCAGCAGTGACGTCCCTAGCGGGGGCTCCTACGAGCAGTACTTC	CASSDVPSGGSYEQYF
TRBV2	TRBJ2-5	-	-	TGTGCCAGCAAGAGGAGGGGAGAGACCCAGTACTTC	CASKRRGETQYF
TRBV18	TRBJ2-7	few	TRBD1	TGTGCCAGCTCACCAAGGACAGGGTTTGACGAGCAGTACTTC	CASSPRTGFDEQYF
TRBV7-9	TRBJ2-7	-	TRBD2	TGTGCCAGCAGCCCCGGACTAGCGGGAGAACCCTACGAGCAGTACTTC	CASSPGLAGEPYEQYF
TRBV18	TRBJ2-5	-	-	TGTGCCAGCTCACCACCAGCCGGGGGTACTTGGGAGACCCAGTACTTC	CASSPPAGGTWETQYF
TRBV5-8	TRBJ1-4	-	TRBD1	TGTGCCAGCAGCGAGACAGGGGTTGCCACTAATGAAAAACTGTTTTTT	CASSETGVATNEKLFF
TRBV19	TRBJ2-7	-	TRBD2	TGTGCCAGTAGTAAGTGGGAGGGGCAACGCTACGAGCAGTACTTC	CASSKWEGQRYEQYF
TRBV6-1	TRBJ2-7	-	-	TGTGCCAGCACTTCCGCCTACGAGCAGTACTTC	CASTSAYEQYF
TRBV27	TRBJ2-5	-	-	TGTGCCAGCAGTCCGTACCTTACGGGATGGGGCCAAGAGACCCAGTACTTC	CASSPYLTGWGQETQYF
TRBV19	TRBJ1-5	-	-	TGTGCCAGTAGTACCCCCTACAGGCATGGGAACAATCAGCCCCAGCATTTT	CASSTPYRHGNNQPQHF
TRBV5-6	TRBJ2-7	-	-	TGTGCCAGCAGCGGCGGCAGCTACGAGCAGTACTTC	CASSGGSYEQYF
TRBV4-1	TRBJ2-7	-	-	TGCGCCAGCAGCCAGGCCCCGGGACTTGCCTCCTACGAGCAGTACTTC	CASSQAPGLASYEQYF
TRBV6-4	TRBJ1-3	few	-	TGTGCCAGCAGTGACTCAAAAGGAGACTCTGGAAACACCATATATTTT	CASSDSKGDSGNTIYF
TRBV30	TRBJ1-5	once	TRBD1	TGTGCCTGGAAAGGACAGGGGTCCCAGCCCCAGCATTTT	CAWKGQGSQPQHF
TRBV5-1	TRBJ1-4	-	-	TGCGCCAGCAGCTTGGCACAGGTTAATGAAAAACTGTTTTTT	CASSLAQVNEKLFF
TRBV6-5	TRBJ2-6	-	TRBD1	TGTGCCAGCAGTTCGGGGACAGTGGGGGCCAACGTCCTGACTTTC	CASSSGTVGANVLTF
TRBV25-1	TRBJ2-3	-	-	TGTGCCAGCAGTGGCAGTACGCAGTATTTT	CASSGSTQYF
TRBV6-5	TRBJ1-4	-	TRBD1	TGTGCCAGCAGTCCCTCGACAGGGCGGAATGAAAAACTGTTTTTT	CASSPSTGRNEKLFF
TRBV30	TRBJ2-1	-	TRBD2	TGTGCCTGGAGTAAGACTAGCGGGGGGGCAGGGGAGCAGTTCTTC	CAWSKTSGGAGEQFF